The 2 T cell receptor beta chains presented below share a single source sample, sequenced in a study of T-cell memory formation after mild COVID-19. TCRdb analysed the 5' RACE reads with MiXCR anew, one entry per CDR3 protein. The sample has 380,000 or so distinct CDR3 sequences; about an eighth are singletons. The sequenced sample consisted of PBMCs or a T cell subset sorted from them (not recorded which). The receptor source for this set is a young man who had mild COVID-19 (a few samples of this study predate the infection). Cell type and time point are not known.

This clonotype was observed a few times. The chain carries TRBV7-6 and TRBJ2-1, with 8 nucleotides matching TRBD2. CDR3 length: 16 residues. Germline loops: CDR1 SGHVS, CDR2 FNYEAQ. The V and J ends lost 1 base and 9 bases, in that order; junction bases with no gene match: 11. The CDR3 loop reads CASSLEAGGVAREQFF. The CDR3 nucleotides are TGTGCCAGCAGCTTAGAGGCGGGGGGCGTTGCGCGTGAGCAGTTCTTC.

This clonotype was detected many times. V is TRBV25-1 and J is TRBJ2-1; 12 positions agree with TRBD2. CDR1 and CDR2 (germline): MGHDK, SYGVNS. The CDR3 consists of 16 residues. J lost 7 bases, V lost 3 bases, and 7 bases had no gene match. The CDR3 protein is CASSDPGLAGGNEQFF. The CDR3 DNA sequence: TGTGCCAGCAGTGACCCCGGCCTAGCGGGGGGGAATGAGCAGTTCTTC.